This T cell receptor (beta chain) was identified during a study of T cell responses to AZD1222 COVID-19 vaccine. Produced via immunoSEQ multiplex PCR; TCRdb's table is partial and in-frame only. The table includes some 180,000 clones, around 94% detected once. The germline V gene has CDR1 SEHNR and CDR2 FQNEAQ (reference sequence). The V end was cut by 2 bases, the J end by 1 base, with 14 bases between. The CDR3 has 16 residues. The specimen was peripheral blood, collected 28 days after the second AZD1222 dose. This chain connects TRBV7-9 to TRBJ1-1; D is unresolved. The clonotype was recovered from an adult who received the AZD1222 COVID-19 vaccine. CDR3 sequence: CASSLKASPSNTEAFF. DNA for the CDR3: TGTGCCAGCAGCTTAAAAGCCTCTCCGTCGAACACTGAAGCTTTCTTT.